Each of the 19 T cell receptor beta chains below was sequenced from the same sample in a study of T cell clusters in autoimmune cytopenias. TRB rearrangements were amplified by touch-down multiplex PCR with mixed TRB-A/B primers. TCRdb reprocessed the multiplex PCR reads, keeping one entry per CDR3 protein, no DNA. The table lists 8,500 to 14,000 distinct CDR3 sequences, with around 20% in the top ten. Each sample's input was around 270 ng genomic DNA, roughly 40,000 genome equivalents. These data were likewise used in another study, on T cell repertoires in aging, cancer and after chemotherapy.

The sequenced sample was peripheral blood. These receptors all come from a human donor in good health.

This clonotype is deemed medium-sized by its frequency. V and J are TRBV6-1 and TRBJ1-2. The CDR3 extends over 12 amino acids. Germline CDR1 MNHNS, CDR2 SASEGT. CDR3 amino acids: CASSEFGDGYTF.

CDR3 residues: CVSSPPRVGTSVGEQYF. The gene calls are TRBV18 and TRBJ2-7; TCRdb proposes TRBD2, but this gene call is untestable without DNA. Germline lookup yields CDR1 KGHSH and CDR2 LQKENI. CDR3 length: 17 amino acids.

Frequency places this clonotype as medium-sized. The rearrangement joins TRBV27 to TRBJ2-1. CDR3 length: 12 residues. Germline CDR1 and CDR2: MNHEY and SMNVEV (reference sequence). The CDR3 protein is CASSLQDTSLFF.

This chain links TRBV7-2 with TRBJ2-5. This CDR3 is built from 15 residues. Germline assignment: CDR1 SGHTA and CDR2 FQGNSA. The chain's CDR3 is CASSSQRGREETQYF.

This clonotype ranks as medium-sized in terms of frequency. This chain's CDR3 is CASSPTGTGAIYGYTF. The chain combines TRBV11-1 with TRBJ1-2; TCRdb's assignment of TRBD1 cannot be checked, as there is no DNA. This CDR3 comprises 16 residues. The germline gives CDR1 SGHAT, CDR2 FQDESV (reference sequence).

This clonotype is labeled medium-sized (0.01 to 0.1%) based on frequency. This CDR3 is CASSALGTGVSQNTQYF. V gene TRBV19 combines with J gene TRBJ2-3; TCRdb picks TRBD1, but there is no DNA to check that call. The CDR3 length is 17 residues. Germline V gene data show CDR1 as LNHDA and CDR2 as SQIVND (reference sequence).

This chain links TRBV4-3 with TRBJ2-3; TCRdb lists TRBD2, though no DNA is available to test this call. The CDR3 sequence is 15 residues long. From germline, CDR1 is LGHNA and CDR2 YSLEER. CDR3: CASSQLAEPTDTQYF.

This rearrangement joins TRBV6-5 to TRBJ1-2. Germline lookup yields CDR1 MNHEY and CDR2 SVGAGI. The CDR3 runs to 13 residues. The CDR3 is CASSYSNRFGYTF.

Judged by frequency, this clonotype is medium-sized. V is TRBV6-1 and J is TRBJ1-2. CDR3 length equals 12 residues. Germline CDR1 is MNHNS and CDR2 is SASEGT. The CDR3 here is CASSEGGYGYTF.

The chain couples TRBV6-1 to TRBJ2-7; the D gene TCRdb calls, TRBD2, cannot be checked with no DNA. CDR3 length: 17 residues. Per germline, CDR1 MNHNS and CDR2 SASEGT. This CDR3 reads CASSYRTSGRAPYEQYF.

The CDR3 region is CASSSQGAGDNEQFF. V usage is TRBV6-1 and J usage is TRBJ2-1; absent DNA, TCRdb's TRBD1 call cannot be checked. The CDR3 sequence is 15 residues long. Germline assignment: CDR1 MNHNS and CDR2 SASEGT.

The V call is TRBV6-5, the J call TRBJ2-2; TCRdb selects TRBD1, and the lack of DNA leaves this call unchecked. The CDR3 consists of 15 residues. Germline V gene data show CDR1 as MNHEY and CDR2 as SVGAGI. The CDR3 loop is CASSRFPGTPGELFF.

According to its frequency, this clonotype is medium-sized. The chain's CDR3 is CASTPGGAVNEQFF. The chain uses TRBV6-1 and TRBJ2-1; TCRdb selects TRBD1, and the lack of DNA leaves this call unchecked. Germline CDR1 is MNHNS and CDR2 is SASEGT. CDR3 length: 14 residues.

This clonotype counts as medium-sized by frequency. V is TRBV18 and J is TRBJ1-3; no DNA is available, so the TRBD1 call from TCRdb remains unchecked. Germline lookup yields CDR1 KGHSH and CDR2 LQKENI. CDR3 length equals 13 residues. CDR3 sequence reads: CASSPGGRNTIYF.

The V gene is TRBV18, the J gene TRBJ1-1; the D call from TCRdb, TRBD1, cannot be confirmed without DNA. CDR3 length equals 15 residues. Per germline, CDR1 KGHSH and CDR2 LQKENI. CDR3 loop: CASSPRGALNTEAFF.

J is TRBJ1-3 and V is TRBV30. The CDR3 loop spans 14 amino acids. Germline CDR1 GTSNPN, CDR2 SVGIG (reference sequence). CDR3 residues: CAWSLWGSGNTIYF. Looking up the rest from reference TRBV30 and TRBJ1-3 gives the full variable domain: SQTIHQWPATLVQPVGSPLSLECTVEGTSNPNLYWYRQAAGRGLQLLFYSVGIGQISSEVPQNLSASRPQDRQFILSSKKLLLSDSGFYLCAWSLWGSGNTIYFGEGSWLTVV.

The CDR3 spells CAWRGLGPGGTEAFF. The rearrangement joins TRBV30 to TRBJ1-1. CDR3 length: 15 residues. Per germline, CDR1 GTSNPN and CDR2 SVGIG (reference sequence).

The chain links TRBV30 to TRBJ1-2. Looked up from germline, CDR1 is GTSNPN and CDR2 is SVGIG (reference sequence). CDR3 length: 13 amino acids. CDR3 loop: CAWSDQDNYGYTF.

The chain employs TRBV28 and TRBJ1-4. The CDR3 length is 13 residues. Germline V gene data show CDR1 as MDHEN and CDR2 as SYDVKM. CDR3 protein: CASSLLEGEKLFF.